This passage covers 24 T cell receptor beta chains from one sample sequenced in a study of radiation and T cells in renal cell carcinoma. Clones were sequenced by immunoSEQ multiplex PCR, and TCRdb holds only the in-frame ones, with some missing. The data show about 18,000 clones, with under 55% seen just once and 12% held by the top ten. As for treatment: 15 Gy SBRT to primary tumor, nephrectomy 4 weeks later. This sample comprised tumor tissue, obtained from a patient whose treatment included radiotherapy and nephrectomy. The source is a man aged 45-65 years with renal cell carcinoma.

The chain combines TRBV30 with TRBJ1-1; the D is unclear. Germline CDR1 and CDR2: GTSNPN and SVGIG (reference sequence). With 0 bases removed from V and 4 bases from J, the gap between germline ends came to 3 bases. CDR3 length: 11 residues. The CDR3 DNA reads TGTGCCTGGAGTGTGGTCACTGAAGCTTTCTTT. As protein: CAWSVVTEAFF.

The chain carries TRBV7-3 and TRBJ1-2; 8 bases fit TRBD1. Per the germline V gene, CDR1 is SGHTA and CDR2 is FQGTGA. The CDR3 totals 15 residues. V lost 5 bases, J lost 3 bases, and 8 bases stayed unmatched. CDR3 sequence reads: CASSTPDREDYGYTF. Here the CDR3 DNA reads TGTGCCAGCAGCACACCGGACAGGGAAGACTATGGCTACACCTTC.

Written as DNA, the CDR3 is TGCGCCAGCAGCAAAACAGGGACCGTAGGGAGCACTGAAGCTTTCTTT. The encoded protein is CASSKTGTVGSTEAFF. The chain carries TRBV5-1 and TRBJ1-1; the D gene is possibly TRBD1 (6 bases). This CDR3 spans 16 amino acids. Trimming removed 4 bases at V and 4 bases at J, with 20 bases between. The germline V gene has CDR1 SGHRS and CDR2 YFSETQ.

The chain carries TRBV15 and TRBJ2-5; tentative D call: TRBD1 (5 bases). Trimming left V 4 bases short and J 4 bases short, with 19 bases between. Germline V CDR1 and CDR2: LNHNV, YYDKDF (reference sequence). The CDR3 is made up of 16 amino acids. The CDR3 DNA follows: TGTGCCACCAGCAACAGGTTTAAGCAGGGTGGAGAGACCCAGTACTTC. As protein: CATSNRFKQGGETQYF.

Only a few counts were recorded for this clone. V usage is TRBV11-2 and J usage is TRBJ1-1; 7 bases match TRBD1. The CDR3 has 14 amino acids. CDR1 is SGHAT, CDR2 FQNNGV, per germline. The trim removed 6 bases at V and 2 bases at J, leaving 6 bases unmatched. CDR3 nucleotide sequence: TGTGCCAGCAGGACGGACAGGATAAACACTGAAGCTTTCTTT. It encodes CASRTDRINTEAFF. Full variable domain (missing parts from reference TRBV11-2 and TRBJ1-1): EAGVAQSPRYKIIEKRQSVAFWCNPISGHATLYWYQQILGQGPKLLIQFQNNGVVDDSQLPKDRFSAERLKGVDSTLKIQPAKLEDSAVYLCASRTDRINTEAFFGQGTRLTVV.

V usage is TRBV19 and J usage is TRBJ2-1; TRBD2 agrees at 7 bases. The CDR3 is 14 residues long. Per germline, CDR1 LNHDA and CDR2 SQIVND (reference sequence). V lost 6 bases, J lost 6 bases, and 8 bases stayed unmatched. The CDR3 DNA reads as TGTGCCAGTAGGCCCCTGGCTAGCGGCAATGAGCAGTTCTTC. Its translation is CASRPLASGNEQFF.

Only a few counts were recorded for this clone. The rearrangement uses TRBV2 and TRBJ2-4, with 7 positions matching TRBD2. CDR3 length equals 15 residues. The V segment lost 7 bases and the J segment 0 bases; nucleotides outside the gene matches: 6. CDR1 and CDR2 (germline): SNHLY, FYNNEI. The CDR3 region has the DNA TGTGCCAGCAAGCTGGGGGGGGGAGCCAAAAACATTCAGTACTTC. Translation: CASKLGGGAKNIQYF.

Worth noting for this clone: This sample also contains other DNA sequences that code for the same CDR3. V is TRBV7-2 and J is TRBJ2-2; 11 bases are a match to TRBD2. The V gene end was trimmed by 5 bases and the J gene end by 2 bases; junction bases not matched to a gene: 4. This CDR3 is built from 16 residues. CDR1 is SGHTA and CDR2 is FQGNSA in the germline V gene. In DNA, the CDR3 is TGTGCCAGCAGCCCGCTAGCGGGGGGAAACACCGGGGAGCTGTTTTTT. Protein sequence: CASSPLAGGNTGELFF.

The chain is built from TRBV2 and TRBJ2-5; TRBD2 matches at 14 bases. Germline V lookup: CDR1 SNHLY, CDR2 FYNNEI. This CDR3 spans 16 amino acids. The junction had 4 bases not matched to a gene; V was cut back by 2 bases and J by 5 bases. CDR3 region: CASSESTSGGAETQYF. As DNA, the CDR3 is TGTGCCAGCAGTGAATCGACTAGCGGGGGGGCCGAGACCCAGTACTTC. Complete variable domain (other parts from reference TRBV2 and TRBJ2-5): EPEVTQTPSHQVTQMGQEVILRCVPISNHLYFYWYRQILGQKVEFLVSFYNNEISEKSEIFDDQFSVERPDGSNFTLKIRSTKLEDSAMYFCASSESTSGGAETQYFGPGTRLLVL.

CDR3 region: CASSPGGWQETQYF. The CDR3 DNA follows: TGTGCCAGCAGCCCGGGGGGTTGGCAAGAGACCCAGTACTTC. The chain uses TRBV11-2 and TRBJ2-5; TRBD2 aligns across 7 bases. V dropped 5 bases and J dropped 2; count of bases not matched to a gene: 5. The CDR3 sequence is 14 residues long. CDR1 and CDR2 from the germline V gene are SGHAT and FQNNGV.

V gene TRBV11-2 combines with J gene TRBJ2-7, with D perhaps matching TRBD1 or TRBD2 (6 bases each). This CDR3 spans 16 amino acids. CDR1 and CDR2 (germline): SGHAT, FQNNGV. V was cut by 1 base and J by 4 bases, with 17 bases left in between. CDR3 sequence: CASSLGASGGLYEQYF. CDR3 nucleotide sequence: TGTGCCAGCAGCTTAGGCGCCTCTGGGGGGCTTTACGAGCAGTACTTC.

The rearrangement uses TRBV2 and TRBJ1-3, with D maybe TRBD1 (6 bases). The CDR3 has 15 residues. V shed 4 bases and J shed 3 bases, with 13 bases lying between them. Germline loops: CDR1 SNHLY, CDR2 FYNNEI. DNA of the CDR3: TGTGCCAGCAGTGCTTTGGGGGCAGTTGGAAACACCATATATTTT. This sequence encodes CASSALGAVGNTIYF. Based on the CDR3 plus reference TRBV2 and TRBJ1-3, the full variable domain is EPEVTQTPSHQVTQMGQEVILRCVPISNHLYFYWYRQILGQKVEFLVSFYNNEISEKSEIFDDQFSVERPDGSNFTLKIRSTKLEDSAMYFCASSALGAVGNTIYFGEGSWLTVV.

V usage is TRBV6-5 and J usage is TRBJ1-5; 8 bases fit TRBD1. Germline V gene sequence: CDR1 MNHEY, CDR2 SVGAGI. V gave up 6 bases and J gave up 2 bases; unmatched junction bases: 6. The CDR3 extends over 15 amino acids. CDR3 DNA sequence: TGTGCCAGCAGACCAGGGGGCGTCGGCAATCAGCCCCAGCATTTT. Its protein is CASRPGGVGNQPQHF.

This clone showed up many times. The genes are TRBV7-8 and TRBJ2-3; TRBD2 matches 8 bases. This CDR3 has 18 amino acids. Germline V CDR1 and CDR2: SGHVS, FQNEAQ. J gave up 2 bases and V 3 bases, and 13 bases lay outside the gene matches. In DNA, the CDR3 is TGTGCCAGCAGCTTGACTAGCGCGGGAGTTCAGATCACAGATACGCAGTATTTT. Amino acids: CASSLTSAGVQITDTQYF.

The chain links TRBV14 to TRBJ1-1, with D maybe TRBD1 (6 bases). The germline gives CDR1 SGHDN, CDR2 FVKESK. V was clipped by 4 bases and J by 7 bases, with 19 bases between them. The CDR3 is 15 residues long. The CDR3: CASSRGTLFLGEAFF. The CDR3 bases are TGTGCCAGCAGCCGAGGGACACTATTTCTGGGTGAAGCTTTCTTT.

Relative to its sample, this clone is medium-sized. This sequence joins TRBV6-5 and TRBJ1-1; D is unresolved. The CDR3 is made up of 14 amino acids. Between the trimmed V and J ends, which lost 4 bases and 4 bases, there was a span of 13 bases. Germline V CDR1 and CDR2: MNHEY, SVGAGI. In DNA, the CDR3 is TGTGCCAGCAGTTCAAGAGGGAGGAGCACTGAAGCTTTCTTT. Translating gives CASSSRGRSTEAFF.

The gene calls are TRBV19 and TRBJ2-1; 10 nucleotides match TRBD1. This CDR3 contains 17 residues. CDR1 and CDR2 from the germline V gene are LNHDA and SQIVND (reference sequence). The junction had 8 bases not matched to a gene; V was cut back by 5 bases and J by 1 base. CDR3 in DNA: TGTGCCAGTAGTGTGAGGACAGGGGGTCTGTCCTACAATGAGCAGTTCTTC. Its protein product is CASSVRTGGLSYNEQFF. The complete variable domain, with remaining parts taken from reference TRBV19 and TRBJ2-1, reads DGGITQSPKYLFRKEGQNVTLSCEQNLNHDAMYWYRQDPGQGLRLIYYSQIVNDFQKGDIAEGYSVSREKKESFPLTVTSAQKNPTAFYLCASSVRTGGLSYNEQFFGPGTRLTVL.

This clone was observed once. CDR3 coding DNA: TGTGCCAGCAGACTCACACAAGACATAGAGACCCAGTACTTC. It specifies CASRLTQDIETQYF. The chain is built from TRBV2 and TRBJ2-5, with D unresolved. The CDR3 has 14 residues. Germline values: CDR1 SNHLY, CDR2 FYNNEI. V lost 6 bases, J lost 4 bases, and 15 bases lay in between.

The V call is TRBV9, the J call TRBJ2-5; 7 bases fit TRBD2. Germline trimming cut 3 bases from V and 2 bases from J; bases unmatched to any gene: 7. CDR1 and CDR2 from the germline V gene are SGDLS and YYNGEE. This CDR3 is built from 15 residues. The CDR3 loop reads CASSDVASGQETQYF. The CDR3 nucleotides read TGTGCCAGCAGCGACGTGGCTAGCGGACAAGAGACCCAGTACTTC.

This clone was counted only a few times. The identical CDR3 is also encoded by other nucleotide sequences in the sample. V and J are TRBV5-1 and TRBJ2-2; tentatively, D is TRBD2 (6 bases). V lost 2 bases, J lost 3 bases, and 8 bases lay in between. This CDR3 contains 14 residues. The germline gives CDR1 SGHRS, CDR2 YFSETQ. The CDR3 protein is CASSFGGYTGELFF. CDR3 in DNA: TGCGCCAGCAGCTTCGGGGGTTACACCGGGGAGCTGTTTTTT.

This sequence joins TRBV7-2 and TRBJ2-6; 11 positions match TRBD1. J was trimmed by 2 bases and V by 5 bases; bases with no gene match: 2. Germline assignment: CDR1 SGHTA and CDR2 FQGNSA. The CDR3 contains 16 residues. The CDR3: CASSGTGGTGANVLTF. CDR3 nucleotides: TGTGCCAGCAGCGGGACAGGGGGTACTGGGGCCAACGTCCTGACTTTC. Filled out from reference TRBV7-2 and TRBJ2-6, the complete variable domain reads GAGVSQSPSNKVTEKGKDVELRCDPISGHTALYWYRQSLGQGLEFLIYFQGNSAPDKSGLPSDRFSAERTGGSVSTLTIQRTQQEDSAVYLCASSGTGGTGANVLTFGAGSRLTVL.

This chain connects TRBV10-3 to TRBJ2-7; D unclear. The germline V gene has CDR1 ENHRY and CDR2 SYGVKD. There are 12 residues in the CDR3. Trimming cost V 3 bases and J 3 bases, with 6 bases left between them. CDR3 coding DNA: TGTGCCATCAGTGACAGGAACTACGAGCAGTACTTC. It is translated as CAISDRNYEQYF.

This clone was seen a handful of times. The chain uses TRBV11-2 and TRBJ2-7; 12 nucleotides line up with TRBD2. The germline V gene encodes CDR1 SGHAT and CDR2 FQNNGV. V trimming: 5 bases; J trimming: 7 bases; junction bases outside the gene matches: 9. The CDR3 is 15 residues long. The CDR3 DNA reads as TGTGCCAGCAGCCTCACCGGGACTAGCGGGTATGAGCAGTACTTC. Translating gives CASSLTGTSGYEQYF. Based on the CDR3 plus reference TRBV11-2 and TRBJ2-7, the full variable domain is EAGVAQSPRYKIIEKRQSVAFWCNPISGHATLYWYQQILGQGPKLLIQFQNNGVVDDSQLPKDRFSAERLKGVDSTLKIQPAKLEDSAVYLCASSLTGTSGYEQYFGPGTRLTVT.

This clone was detected a few times. The rearrangement links TRBV5-1 to TRBJ1-3, with D possibly matching TRBD1 (6 bases). CDR1 and CDR2 (germline): SGHRS, YFSETQ. There are 15 residues in the CDR3. V was cut by 4 bases and J by 4 bases, with 15 bases left in between. The CDR3 sequence is CASSPLTGYGNTIYF. CDR3 in DNA: TGCGCCAGCAGCCCACTAACAGGGTACGGAAACACCATATATTTT.